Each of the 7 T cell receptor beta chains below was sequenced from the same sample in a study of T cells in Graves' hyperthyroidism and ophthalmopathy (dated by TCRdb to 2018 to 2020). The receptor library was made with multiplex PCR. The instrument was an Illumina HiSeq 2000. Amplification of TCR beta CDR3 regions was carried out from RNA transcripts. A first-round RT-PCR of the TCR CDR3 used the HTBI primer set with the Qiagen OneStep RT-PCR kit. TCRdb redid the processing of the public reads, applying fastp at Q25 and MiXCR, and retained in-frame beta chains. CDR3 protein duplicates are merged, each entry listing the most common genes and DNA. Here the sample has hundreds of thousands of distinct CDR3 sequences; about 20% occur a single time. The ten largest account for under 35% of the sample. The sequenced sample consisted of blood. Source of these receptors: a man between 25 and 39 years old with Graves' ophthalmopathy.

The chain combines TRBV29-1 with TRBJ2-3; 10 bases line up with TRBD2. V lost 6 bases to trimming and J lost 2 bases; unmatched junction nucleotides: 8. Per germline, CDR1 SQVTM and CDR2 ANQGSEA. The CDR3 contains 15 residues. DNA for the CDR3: TGCAGCGTCGATGGACTAGCGGAGTTCACAGATACGCAGTATTTT. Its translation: CSVDGLAEFTDTQYF.

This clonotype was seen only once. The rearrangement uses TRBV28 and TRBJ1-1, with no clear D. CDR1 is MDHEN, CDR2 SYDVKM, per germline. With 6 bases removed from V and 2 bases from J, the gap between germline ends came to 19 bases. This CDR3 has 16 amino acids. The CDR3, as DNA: TGTGCCAGCAGCTCCATTGTCCTGACGGAAAACACTGAAGCTTTCTTT. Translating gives CASSSIVLTENTEAFF.

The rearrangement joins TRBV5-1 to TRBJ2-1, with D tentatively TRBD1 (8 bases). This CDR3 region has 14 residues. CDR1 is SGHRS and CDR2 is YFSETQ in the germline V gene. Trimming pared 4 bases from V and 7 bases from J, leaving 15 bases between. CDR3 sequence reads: CASSIGQGGNEQFF. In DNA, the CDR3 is TGCGCCAGCAGCATAGGACAGGGAGGGAATGAGCAGTTCTTC. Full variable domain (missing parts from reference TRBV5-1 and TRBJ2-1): KAGVTQTPRYLIKTRGQQVTLSCSPISGHRSVSWYQQTPGQGLQFLFEYFSETQRNKGNFPGRFSGRQFSNSRSEMNVSTLELGDSALYLCASSIGQGGNEQFFGPGTRLTVL.

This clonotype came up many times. DNA for the CDR3: TGCGCCAGCAGCACCACTCGGGATACGCAGTATTTT. Protein sequence: CASSTTRDTQYF. The chain recombines TRBV5-1 with TRBJ2-3, with D uncertain. The CDR3 covers 12 residues. With 4 bases removed from V and 6 bases from J, the gap between germline ends came to 9 bases. Germline-derived CDR1 and CDR2 are SGHRS and YFSETQ. Using reference TRBV5-1 and TRBJ2-3 for the parts outside the CDR3, the full variable domain is KAGVTQTPRYLIKTRGQQVTLSCSPISGHRSVSWYQQTPGQGLQFLFEYFSETQRNKGNFPGRFSGRQFSNSRSEMNVSTLELGDSALYLCASSTTRDTQYFGPGTRLTVL.

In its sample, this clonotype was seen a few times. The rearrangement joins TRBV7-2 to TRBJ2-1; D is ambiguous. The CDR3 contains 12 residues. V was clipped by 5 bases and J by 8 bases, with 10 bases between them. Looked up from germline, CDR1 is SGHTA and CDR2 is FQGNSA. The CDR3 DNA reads TGTGCCAGCAGCCCTCCCCTGGATGAGCAGTTCTTC. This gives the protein CASSPPLDEQFF.

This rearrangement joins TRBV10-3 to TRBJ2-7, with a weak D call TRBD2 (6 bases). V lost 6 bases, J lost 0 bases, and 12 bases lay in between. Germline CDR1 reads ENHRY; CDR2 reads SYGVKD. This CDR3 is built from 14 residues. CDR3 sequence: CAIRRENLSYEQYF. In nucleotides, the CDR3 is TGTGCCATCAGACGGGAGAACCTCTCCTACGAGCAGTACTTC.

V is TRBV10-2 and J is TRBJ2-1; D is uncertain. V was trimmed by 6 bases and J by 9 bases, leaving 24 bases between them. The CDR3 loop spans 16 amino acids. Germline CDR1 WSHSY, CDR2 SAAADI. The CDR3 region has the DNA TGCGCCAGCAGCCTGTCCCCCGACGACTGGAAAATTGAGCAGTTCTTC. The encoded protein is CASSLSPDDWKIEQFF.